The next 17 T cell receptor beta chains were all read from a single sample in a study of regulatory T cells in long-lasting Graves disease. Time point noted: newly diagnosed GD, antithyroid drugs for less than 3 months. Extracted RNA from PBMCs served as the source of the TCR library. With iRepertoire HTBI primers and Arm-PCR of CDR3 regions, TCR beta libraries were built. TCRdb re-analysed the multiplex PCR reads in MiXCR, keeping a single row per CDR3 protein. The sample carries a few hundred thousand distinct CDR3 sequences, roughly a sixth recorded once. This sample also belongs to another study, concerning T cells in Graves' hyperthyroidism and ophthalmopathy.

The source material was peripheral blood mononuclear cells (PBMCs), sampled at new diagnosis, from a patient treated with antithyroid drugs. These receptor sequences come from a man aged 40-50 years with Graves disease.

This clonotype showed up many times. The CDR3 region is CASRLPGGEQYF. For the CDR3, the DNA is TGTGCCAGCAGGTTACCAGGGGGCGAGCAGTACTTC. The V and J genes are TRBV11-3 and TRBJ2-7; the match to TRBD1 covers 7 bases. With V trimmed by 6 bases and J by 6 bases, 5 bases remained unmatched. Germline CDR1 is SGHNT and CDR2 is YENEEA. There are 12 residues in the CDR3.

This clonotype was seen more than once but under ten times. The rearrangement uses TRBV5-1 and TRBJ2-5, with D unresolved. V lost 2 bases, J lost 0 bases, and 8 bases lay in between. CDR3 length: 14 residues. Looked up from germline, CDR1 is SGHRS and CDR2 is YFSETQ. The CDR3 here is CASSFQGHQETQYF. In DNA form, the CDR3 reads TGCGCCAGCAGCTTCCAAGGGCACCAAGAGACCCAGTACTTC.

The sample holds many counts of this clonotype. The V and J genes are TRBV5-1 and TRBJ2-7; 7 bases agree with TRBD1. V shed 2 bases, J shed 3 bases, and the junction held 8 bases outside the gene matches. The CDR3 consists of 15 residues. The V gene's germline CDR1 is SGHRS and CDR2 YFSETQ. The DNA of the CDR3 is TGCGCCAGCAGCTTTTCAGGGACAGCGAGCTACGAGCAGTACTTC. Encoded protein: CASSFSGTASYEQYF.

The rearrangement links TRBV29-1 to TRBJ2-5; no firm D call. The CDR3 contains 14 residues. The V end was cut by 0 bases, the J end by 5 bases, with 13 bases between. The germline V gene encodes CDR1 SQVTM and CDR2 ANQGSEA. CDR3 region: CSVEDAGSQETQYF. The CDR3 DNA reads TGCAGCGTTGAAGATGCAGGCTCACAGGAGACCCAGTACTTC.

This clonotype was seen ten or more times. The chain carries TRBV20-1 and TRBJ2-7; 9 bases line up with TRBD2. V was pared by 6 bases and J by 2 bases, with 20 bases of the junction left unmatched. This CDR3 comprises 18 residues. Germline V gene lookup returns CDR1 DFQATT and CDR2 SNEGSKA (reference sequence). For the CDR3, the DNA is TGCAGTGCCACCTCGGGGAGGGAGCGGGGGGCATCGACCTACGAGCAGTACTTC. It yields the protein CSATSGRERGASTYEQYF.

This clonotype was seen repeatedly, ten times or more. The chain recombines TRBV5-4 with TRBJ2-5; 12 bases are shared with TRBD1. The CDR3 contains 17 residues. CDR1 and CDR2 (germline): SGHNT, YYREEE (reference sequence). Trimming took 1 base from V and 5 from J; bases not matched to a gene: 9. The CDR3, as DNA: TGTGCCAGCAGCTTGATGTCGGGGACAGGGGGCTTGGAGACCCAGTACTTC. Its translation is CASSLMSGTGGLETQYF.

The CDR3 sequence: CAISESRFLRQGVFGANVLTF. The CDR3 DNA sequence: TGTGCCATCAGTGAGTCGAGATTTTTAAGGCAGGGAGTATTTGGGGCCAACGTCCTGACTTTC. V gene TRBV10-3 combines with J gene TRBJ2-6; D tentatively reads TRBD1 or TRBD2 (5 bases each). Germline CDR1 ENHRY, CDR2 SYGVKD. Trimming removed 0 bases at V and 3 bases at J, with 24 bases between. The CDR3 loop spans 21 amino acids.

This clonotype was observed at least ten times. This rearrangement joins TRBV20-1 to TRBJ1-6; possible D gene TRBD1, 5 bases. In germline, CDR1 is DFQATT, CDR2 SNEGSKA (reference sequence). This CDR3 spans 12 amino acids. The CDR3 region has the DNA TGCATCGCGGGGCGGGGAAATTCACCCCTCCACTTT. The encoded protein is CIAGRGNSPLHF.

This clonotype has at least ten counts. The chain recombines TRBV20-1 with TRBJ2-2; 8 nucleotides align to TRBD1. In germline, CDR1 is DFQATT, CDR2 SNEGSKA (reference sequence). V was clipped by 5 bases and J by 4 bases; unmatched bases: 12. This CDR3 is built from 16 residues. The DNA for the CDR3 is TGCAGTGCTGGTCTAGCCCAGGGGGCGCGCACCGGGGAGCTGTTTTTT. Translation gives CSAGLAQGARTGELFF.

In regard to this clonotype: A much bigger clone sits one base away, suggesting this may be a read error. The chain joins TRBV5-1 to TRBJ2-5; 7 bases fit TRBD1. The junction had 11 bases not matched to a gene; V was cut back by 4 bases and J by 11 bases. This CDR3 spans 13 amino acids. Per the germline V gene, CDR1 is SGHRS and CDR2 is YFSETQ. CDR3 region: CASSPGQDNEQYF. Here the CDR3 DNA reads TGCGCCAGCAGCCCTGGACAGGACAATGAGCAGTACTTC.

The sample holds many counts of this clonotype. The chain couples TRBV30 to TRBJ2-7; TRBD1 might be the D (6 bases). V shed 7 bases and J shed 6 bases, with 16 bases lying between them. The CDR3 contains 12 residues. Per germline, CDR1 GTSNPN and CDR2 SVGIG (reference sequence). CDR3 protein: CAFGRGIREQYF. The CDR3 DNA reads as TGTGCCTTCGGTAGGGGGATCCGCGAGCAGTACTTC.

This clonotype was detected ten times or more. The chain employs TRBV6-5 and TRBJ2-5, with 11 bases matching TRBD2. V was clipped by 0 bases and J by 5 bases; unmatched bases: 8. In germline, CDR1 is MNHEY, CDR2 SVGAGI. This CDR3 contains 17 residues. This chain's CDR3 is CASSYSSSGGAGETQYF. As DNA, the CDR3 is TGTGCCAGCAGTTACTCGAGTAGCGGGGGGGCGGGGGAGACCCAGTACTTC.

Many counts were recorded for this clonotype. The gene calls are TRBV30 and TRBJ2-3; D perhaps matches TRBD1 (6 bases). Trimming left V 1 base short and J 4 bases short, with 12 bases between. This CDR3 contains 14 residues. From germline, CDR1 is GTSNPN and CDR2 SVGIG (reference sequence). The CDR3 bases are TGTGCCTGGAGTGCAGGGGCTGGAGCAGATACGCAGTATTTT. Its protein is CAWSAGAGADTQYF.

This clonotype has at least ten counts. The J gene is TRBJ2-5, the V gene TRBV6-1, with D perhaps given as TRBD1 or TRBD2 (6 bases each). The V end was cut by 7 bases, the J end by 1 base, with 16 bases between. Germline CDR1 reads MNHNS; CDR2 reads SASEGT. This CDR3 is 15 amino acids long. The CDR3 bases are TGTGCCAGCACCAACGATGGAGGGGGCCAAGAGACCCAGTACTTC. This sequence encodes CASTNDGGGQETQYF.

The table lists this clonotype with many counts. The chain uses TRBV5-1 and TRBJ1-4; D possibly corresponds to TRBD1 (5 bases). Germline V CDR1 and CDR2: SGHRS, YFSETQ. V was shortened by 0 bases and J by 0 bases, with 9 bases between the two germline ends. There are 16 residues in the CDR3. This chain's CDR3 is CASSLVGVATNEKLFF. The CDR3 region has the DNA TGCGCCAGCAGCTTGGTGGGGGTAGCAACTAATGAAAAACTGTTTTTT. Looking up the rest from reference TRBV5-1 and TRBJ1-4 gives the full variable domain: KAGVTQTPRYLIKTRGQQVTLSCSPISGHRSVSWYQQTPGQGLQFLFEYFSETQRNKGNFPGRFSGRQFSNSRSEMNVSTLELGDSALYLCASSLVGVATNEKLFFGSGTQLSVL.

V gene TRBV7-9 combines with J gene TRBJ1-6; D gene unclear. Germline-derived CDR1 and CDR2 are SEHNR and FQNEAQ (reference sequence). With 5 bases removed from V and 10 bases from J, the gap between germline ends came to 12 bases. CDR3 size: 13 residues. CDR3 nucleotides: TGTGCCAGCAGCAACGAGCGGAAATCACCCCTCCACTTT. It codes for CASSNERKSPLHF.

This clonotype was counted between two and nine times. The chain employs TRBV4-2 and TRBJ2-7, with D perhaps matching TRBD1 (6 bases). The germline V gene encodes CDR1 LGHNA and CDR2 YNFKEQ. The germline V and J ends were trimmed by 2 bases and 5 bases, with 16 bases remaining between them. This CDR3 region has 15 residues. CDR3 sequence reads: CASSQFIGGQHEQYF. As DNA, the CDR3 is TGTGCCAGCAGCCAATTTATTGGGGGCCAGCACGAGCAGTACTTC.